The clone carrying this T cell receptor beta chain appeared a single time. What it recognizes is unknown. This entry is derived from a study of cytomegalovirus exposure and HLA in healthy donors. Study-wide findings and caveats: The study listed about 150 cytomegalovirus-associated TCR beta chains. A few of the chains that were CMV-associated were confirmed in vitro to be specific for CMV antigens.

Clones were read by immunoSEQ multiplex PCR, and TCRdb kept only the in-frame ones, dropping some. The sample contains around 150,000 clones, 89% of which appear only once. Trimming pared 5 bases from V and 4 bases from J, leaving 15 bases between. This CDR3 is 15 amino acids long. Looked up from germline, CDR1 is SGHVS and CDR2 is FNYEAQ. This chain connects TRBV7-6 to TRBJ2-1; possible D gene TRBD1, 6 bases. The sample comprised PBMCs. The receptor's source is a man younger than 35 in good health and CMV-seropositive. The CDR3 spells CASSRDTTGYNEQFF. The CDR3 nucleotides read TGTGCCAGCAGCCGCGACACGACAGGTTACAATGAGCAGTTCTTC.